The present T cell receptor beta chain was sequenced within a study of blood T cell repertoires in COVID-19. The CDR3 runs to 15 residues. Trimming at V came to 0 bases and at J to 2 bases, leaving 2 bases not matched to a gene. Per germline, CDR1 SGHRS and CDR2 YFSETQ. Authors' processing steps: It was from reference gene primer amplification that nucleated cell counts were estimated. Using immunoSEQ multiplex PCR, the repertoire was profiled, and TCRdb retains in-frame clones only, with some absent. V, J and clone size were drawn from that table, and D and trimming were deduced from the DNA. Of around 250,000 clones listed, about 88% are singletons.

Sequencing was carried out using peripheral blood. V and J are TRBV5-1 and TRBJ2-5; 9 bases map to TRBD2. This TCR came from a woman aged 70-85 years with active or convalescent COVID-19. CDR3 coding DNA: TGCGCCAGCAGCTTGGCGCTAGCGGGACAAGAGACCCAGTACTTC. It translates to CASSLALAGQETQYF.